These 9 T cell receptor beta chains came from one sample sequenced in a study of PD-L1 blockade in urothelial cancer (dated by TCRdb to 2016 to 2017). The library was prepared using the immunoSEQ multiplex PCR assay. As stored in TCRdb, this immuneACCESS dataset retains in-frame rearrangements with V and J assigned. A fraction of the clones does not appear; measured against another copy, unresolved V genes explain less than half of the discrepancy, and the remainder lacks a known reason. This sample is represented by around 40,000 clones; around 80% of them were singletons. The ten largest clones represent 13% of the sample. The time point label, as the study defines it: peripheral blood 6 weeks after treatment start. The input for sequencing was PBMCs, taken around atezolizumab (anti-PD-L1) treatment. The receptor source for this set is a man aged 55 to 70 with urothelial cancer.

The rearrangement links TRBV30 to TRBJ2-3; 7 bases are a match to TRBD2. CDR1 GTSNPN and CDR2 SVGIG come from the germline V gene (reference sequence). J gave up 1 base and V 0 bases, and 1 base lay outside the gene matches. CDR3 size: 14 residues. Here the CDR3 reads CAWSVTSGTDTQYF. CDR3 nucleotides: TGTGCCTGGAGTGTTACTAGCGGCACAGATACGCAGTATTTT. The full variable domain, rest sourced from reference TRBV30 and TRBJ2-3, is SQTIHQWPATLVQPVGSPLSLECTVEGTSNPNLYWYRQAAGRGLQLLFYSVGIGQISSEVPQNLSASRPQDRQFILSSKKLLLSDSGFYLCAWSVTSGTDTQYFGPGTRLTVL.

The rearrangement uses TRBV5-1 and TRBJ2-1, with D possibly TRBD2 on 6 matching bases. The CDR3 is 12 amino acids. In germline, CDR1 is SGHRS, CDR2 YFSETQ. V was shortened by 6 bases and J by 7 bases, with 11 bases between the two germline ends. Here the CDR3 DNA reads TGCGCCAGCACCCCCGGGGGTAATGAGCAGTTCTTC. It codes for CASTPGGNEQFF.

The rearrangement joins TRBV2 to TRBJ2-7; TRBD2 is a possible D gene (6 bases). The CDR3 has 15 amino acids. CDR1 SNHLY and CDR2 FYNNEI come from the germline V gene. V was shortened by 7 bases and J by 4 bases, with 20 bases between the two germline ends. Written as DNA, the CDR3 is TGTGCCAGCACCCAAGCCTCCGGGGGTTCATACGAGCAGTACTTC. It yields the protein CASTQASGGSYEQYF.

The gene calls are TRBV25-1 and TRBJ1-1; no definite D call. Trimming took 7 bases from V and 4 from J, leaving 13 bases between them. This CDR3 comprises 13 residues. Per the germline V gene, CDR1 is MGHDK and CDR2 is SYGVNS. DNA of the CDR3: TGTGCCAGCAACGGGTATTCGGGCACTGAAGCTTTCTTT. Translated: CASNGYSGTEAFF.

CDR3 DNA: TGCGCCAGCCGGGTCGGGGGGAGAACAGAAGAAAAACTGTTTTTT. It yields the protein CASRVGGRTEEKLFF. This chain joins TRBV5-1 and TRBJ1-4; perhaps TRBD1 as D (5 bases). V was shortened by 7 bases and J by 8 bases, with 21 bases between the two germline ends. The germline CDR1 and CDR2 sequences are SGHRS and YFSETQ. The CDR3 consists of 15 residues. Supplemented by reference TRBV5-1 and TRBJ1-4, the full variable domain reads KAGVTQTPRYLIKTRGQQVTLSCSPISGHRSVSWYQQTPGQGLQFLFEYFSETQRNKGNFPGRFSGRQFSNSRSEMNVSTLELGDSALYLCASRVGGRTEEKLFFGSGTQLSVL.

The DNA for the CDR3 is TGCGCCAGCAGCCAAGATAGTCCTCCGCTAGCGCGTTACAATGAGCAGTTCTTC. It codes for CASSQDSPPLARYNEQFF. The chain employs TRBV4-3 and TRBJ2-1, with a possible D match to TRBD2 (6 bases). This CDR3 has 18 amino acids. CDR1 and CDR2 (germline): LGHNA, YSLEER. Trimming took 0 bases from V and 4 from J, leaving 19 bases between them.

This clone was recorded only once. J is TRBJ2-7 and V is TRBV5-5, with TRBD1 matching 8 bases. CDR3 length equals 17 residues. Germline values: CDR1 SGHKS, CDR2 YYEKEE (reference sequence). The junction had 17 bases not matched to a gene; V was cut back by 9 bases and J by 0 bases. As DNA, the CDR3 is TGTGCCAACCCCCGGGACAGGTTTTCCCCAAGCTCCTACGAGCAGTACTTC. It codes for CANPRDRFSPSSYEQYF. Together with reference TRBV5-5 and TRBJ2-7, the CDR3 gives the full variable domain: DAGVTQSPTHLIKTRGQQVTLRCSPISGHKSVSWYQQVLGQGPQFIFQYYEKEERGRGNFPDRFSARQFPNYSSELNVNALLLGDSALYLCANPRDRFSPSSYEQYFGPGTRLTVT.

The J gene is TRBJ2-3, the V gene TRBV15; TRBD1 matches at 7 bases. There are 15 residues in the CDR3. The V segment lost 1 base and the J segment 4 bases; nucleotides outside the gene matches: 5. From germline, CDR1 is LNHNV and CDR2 YYDKDF (reference sequence). The DNA of the CDR3 is TGTGCCACCAGCAGAGGACAGGGCGTCGCAGATACGCAGTATTTT. Its translation is CATSRGQGVADTQYF.

The rearrangement links TRBV18 to TRBJ2-1; perhaps TRBD2 as D (5 bases). Trimming took off 4 bases at V and 4 bases at J, with 14 bases between the two ends. Germline CDR1 is KGHSH and CDR2 is LQKENI. The CDR3 has 15 residues. This CDR3 reads CASSQSKTGYNEQFF. The DNA of the CDR3 is TGTGCCAGCTCACAGAGTAAGACGGGGTACAATGAGCAGTTCTTC.